This is a list of T cell receptor beta chains from one sample in a study of vaccination and CD4 T cells after COVID-19. TCRdb reanalysed the PCR reads using MiXCR and keeps one entry per CDR3 protein. The table has roughly 18,000 distinct CDR3 sequences, 43% seen once. No antigen has been identified for these receptors. The sequences come from CD4+ T cells from blood, cultured in vitro, collected after SARS-CoV-2 vaccination. These receptors all stem from a human donor who had recovered from COVID-19. Both conserved end residues are part of each CDR3. A D gene is named only where the DNA matches it firmly. Size values are once, few and many counts, or a class for expanded clones, and some rows have none.

clone_size: .; v_call: TRBV27; d_call: .; j_call: TRBJ2-6; cdr3_aa: CASKRQPTHGTNVLTF; cdr3_nt: TGTGCCAGCAAGCGACAACCAACCCACGGCACCAACGTCCTGACTTTC
clone_size: .; v_call: TRBV30; d_call: .; j_call: TRBJ1-2; cdr3_aa: CAWSGTAAGYGYTF; cdr3_nt: TGTGCCTGGAGTGGTACTGCGGCGGGCTATGGCTACACCTTC
clone_size: few; v_call: TRBV15; d_call: .; j_call: TRBJ2-5; cdr3_aa: CATALGQETQYF; cdr3_nt: TGTGCCACTGCCCTCGGACAAGAGACCCAGTACTTC
clone_size: few; v_call: TRBV20-1; d_call: .; j_call: TRBJ2-7; cdr3_aa: CSASRDNVEQYF; cdr3_nt: TGCAGTGCTAGTCGGGACAACGTCGAGCAGTACTTC
clone_size: .; v_call: TRBV28; d_call: .; j_call: TRBJ2-7; cdr3_aa: CASSFPGASYEQYF; cdr3_nt: TGTGCCAGCAGTTTTCCCGGGGCCAGCTACGAGCAGTACTTC
clone_size: .; v_call: TRBV29-1; d_call: TRBD1; j_call: TRBJ1-1; cdr3_aa: CSVGGQGTEAFF; cdr3_nt: TGCAGCGTTGGCGGACAGGGCACTGAAGCTTTCTTT
clone_size: few; v_call: TRBV15; d_call: .; j_call: TRBJ1-2; cdr3_aa: CATSREQIYGYTF; cdr3_nt: TGTGCCACCAGCAGAGAACAGATCTATGGCTACACCTTC
clone_size: .; v_call: TRBV29-1; d_call: .; j_call: TRBJ2-3; cdr3_aa: CSVGLTMADTQYF; cdr3_nt: TGCAGCGTTGGGCTTACCATGGCAGATACGCAGTATTTT
clone_size: .; v_call: TRBV10-3; d_call: .; j_call: TRBJ1-1; cdr3_aa: CAISEVNTEAFF; cdr3_nt: TGTGCCATCAGTGAGGTGAACACTGAAGCTTTCTTT
clone_size: few; v_call: TRBV20-1; d_call: TRBD1; j_call: TRBJ1-5; cdr3_aa: CSAQAGQGANQPQHF; cdr3_nt: TGCAGTGCCCAGGCGGGACAGGGGGCAAATCAGCCCCAGCATTTT
clone_size: .; v_call: TRBV5-6; d_call: .; j_call: TRBJ1-1; cdr3_aa: CASFTASMNTEAFF; cdr3_nt: TGTGCCAGCTTTACCGCCAGCATGAACACTGAAGCTTTCTTT
clone_size: .; v_call: TRBV19; d_call: .; j_call: TRBJ1-2; cdr3_aa: CASSISLRTAQRYGYTF; cdr3_nt: TGTGCCAGTAGTATTTCACTTAGGACAGCCCAAAGATATGGCTACACCTTC
clone_size: few; v_call: TRBV19; d_call: .; j_call: TRBJ1-6; cdr3_aa: CASKIKGTRGNSPLHF; cdr3_nt: TGTGCCAGTAAGATTAAGGGGACGAGAGGGAATTCACCCCTCCACTTT
clone_size: .; v_call: TRBV10-3; d_call: TRBD1; j_call: TRBJ2-4; cdr3_aa: CAISDSDRDGGDRYF; cdr3_nt: TGTGCCATCAGTGACTCGGACAGGGACGGTGGGGATCGGTACTTC
clone_size: .; v_call: TRBV7-3; d_call: TRBD1; j_call: TRBJ2-2; cdr3_aa: CASSPGQAGELFF; cdr3_nt: TGTGCCAGCAGCCCCGGACAGGCCGGGGAGCTGTTTTTT
clone_size: few; v_call: TRBV6-1; d_call: TRBD1; j_call: TRBJ1-5; cdr3_aa: CASSDLRRDRDQPQHF; cdr3_nt: TGTGCCAGCAGTGATCTACGAAGGGACAGGGATCAGCCCCAGCATTTT
clone_size: .; v_call: TRBV11-3; d_call: .; j_call: TRBJ1-1; cdr3_aa: CASSLRGDTEAFF; cdr3_nt: TGTGCCAGCAGCCTGCGGGGGGACACTGAAGCTTTCTTT
clone_size: .; v_call: TRBV15; d_call: .; j_call: TRBJ2-2; cdr3_aa: CATSREGLYTGELFF; cdr3_nt: TGTGCCACCAGCAGAGAGGGCCTTTACACCGGGGAGCTGTTTTTT
clone_size: few; v_call: TRBV7-8; d_call: TRBD1; j_call: TRBJ2-7; cdr3_aa: CASSLARDSTYEQYF; cdr3_nt: TGTGCCAGCAGCTTAGCCAGGGACAGCACCTACGAGCAGTACTTC